These 21 T cell receptor beta chains originate from one sample sequenced in a study of blood T cell repertoires in COVID-19. Only in-frame clones appear in the TCRdb table, and some are missing; sequencing was by immunoSEQ multiplex PCR. This table has about 180,000 clones, approximately 81% appearing once. The sequencing sample was made of peripheral blood. The receptors were sampled from a person aged 70 to 80 with COVID-19, enrolled during active disease.

In its sample, this clone was seen a few times. The rearrangement uses TRBV6-2 or TRBV6-3 and TRBJ2-7; tentative D call: TRBD2 (9 bases). CDR1 and CDR2 (germline): MNHEY, SVGEGT. Trimming stripped 5 bases from V and 0 bases from J, with 32 bases between. The CDR3 loop spans 21 amino acids. CDR3 nucleotides: TGTGCCAGCAGTACCCGGACAGGGATCGGGAGCGGGAGGACTACCTCCTACGAGCAGTACTTC. This translates into CASSTRTGIGSGRTTSYEQYF.

The chain joins TRBV30 to TRBJ1-5; 7 bases match TRBD1. Trimming took 2 bases from V and 6 from J; bases not matched to a gene: 7. This CDR3 has 14 amino acids. Germline V CDR1 and CDR2: GTSNPN, SVGIG (reference sequence). The CDR3: CAWSREGGFQPQHF. The CDR3 DNA is TGTGCCTGGAGTCGGGAAGGGGGCTTTCAGCCCCAGCATTTT. Variable domain in full (rest from reference TRBV30 and TRBJ1-5): SQTIHQWPATLVQPVGSPLSLECTVEGTSNPNLYWYRQAAGRGLQLLFYSVGIGQISSEVPQNLSASRPQDRQFILSSKKLLLSDSGFYLCAWSREGGFQPQHFGDGTRLSIL.

This clone has only a few counts. The gene calls are TRBV7-9 and TRBJ2-5, with D tentatively TRBD2 (7 bases). Trimming cost V 5 bases and J 5 bases, with 9 bases left between them. Germline V gives CDR1 SEHNR, CDR2 FQNEAQ (reference sequence). The CDR3 has 12 residues. In DNA, the CDR3 is TGTGCCAGCAGCGGGAGGGGGGAGACCCAGTACTTC. Encoded protein: CASSGRGETQYF.

The chain employs TRBV6-5 and TRBJ1-5; D not resolved. The CDR3 contains 13 residues. The V gene's germline CDR1 is MNHEY and CDR2 SVGAGI. V dropped 7 bases and J dropped 0 bases, with 7 bases sitting between them. The CDR3 region is CASTQFSNQPQHF. The CDR3 DNA follows: TGTGCCAGCACTCAGTTTAGCAATCAGCCCCAGCATTTT.

The rearrangement joins TRBV30 to TRBJ2-7, with 8 bases that match TRBD1. CDR1 and CDR2 (germline): GTSNPN, SVGIG (reference sequence). The CDR3 totals 14 residues. Unmatched junction bases numbered 5, after V lost 3 bases and J lost 1 base. CDR3 bases: TGTGCCTGGAGCCCCGGACAGGGTTCCTACGAGCAGTACTTC. It specifies CAWSPGQGSYEQYF.

The table lists this clone with a count of one. The chain links TRBV19 to TRBJ2-2, with TRBD2 matching over 12 bases. Germline CDR1 LNHDA, CDR2 SQIVND (reference sequence). After removal of 6 bases from V and 7 bases from J, the junction contained 9 bases not matched to a gene. This CDR3 is 16 amino acids long. Here the CDR3 DNA reads TGTGCCAGTAGATCACCGGGACTAGCGGGTTTCGGGGAGCTGTTTTTT. Protein: CASRSPGLAGFGELFF.

The chain links TRBV6-5 to TRBJ2-7; a possible D gene is TRBD1 (6 bases). The germline gives CDR1 MNHEY, CDR2 SVGAGI. V was pared by 6 bases and J by 13 bases, with 19 bases between. The CDR3 consists of 12 residues. The CDR3 bases are TGTGCCAGCAGCCGGGCAGGGGATGAGTACTACTTC. Translating gives CASSRAGDEYYF.

On this clone: Other DNA sequences from this sample encode an identical CDR3 as well. This rearrangement joins TRBV6-5 to TRBJ1-1; 8 bases are shared with TRBD1. The CDR3 contains 15 residues. Trimming at V came to 5 bases and at J to 2 bases, leaving 7 bases not matched to a gene. Germline values: CDR1 MNHEY, CDR2 SVGAGI. Here the CDR3 reads CASSPRQGTNTEAFF. As DNA, the CDR3 is TGTGCCAGCAGTCCCCGACAGGGGACCAACACTGAAGCTTTCTTT.

The J gene is TRBJ2-3, the V gene TRBV28, with TRBD2 matching 8 bases. J lost 6 bases, V lost 3 bases, and 20 bases had no gene match. Germline loops: CDR1 MDHEN, CDR2 SYDVKM. The CDR3 has 19 residues. CDR3 loop: CASSFDTSGQQRGRDTQYF. The CDR3 region has the DNA TGTGCCAGCAGTTTTGATACTAGCGGACAACAACGGGGGCGCGATACGCAGTATTTT.

The gene calls are TRBV6-5 and TRBJ1-2; 9 bases match TRBD1. This CDR3 has 15 residues. Germline assignment: CDR1 MNHEY and CDR2 SVGAGI. The trim removed 6 bases at V and 2 bases at J, leaving 7 bases unmatched. CDR3 in DNA: TGTGCCAGCAGGGTGGACAGGGGTCCCAACTATGGCTACACCTTC. Protein product: CASRVDRGPNYGYTF.

This chain links TRBV7-2 with TRBJ2-5; maybe TRBD2 (6 bases). V lost 0 bases and J lost 7, with 12 bases in between. The germline gives CDR1 SGHTA, CDR2 FQGNSA. CDR3 length: 14 amino acids. CDR3 loop: CASSLAGGPGTQYF. CDR3 sequence (DNA): TGTGCCAGCAGCTTAGCAGGAGGGCCAGGGACCCAGTACTTC.

The rearrangement joins TRBV13 to TRBJ2-3, with TRBD2 matching over 11 bases. CDR3 length equals 20 residues. The germline CDR1 and CDR2 sequences are PRHDT and FYEKMQ (reference sequence). Losses at the gene ends were 1 base for V and 1 base for J; bases not matched to a gene: 13. The CDR3 DNA sequence: TGTGCCAGCAGCTTAGACCACAGACTAGCGGGGTCCACCGGCACAGATACGCAGTATTTT. This codes for CASSLDHRLAGSTGTDTQYF.

Details on this clone: Mismatch with germline at one junction end may stem from a read error. The J gene is TRBJ1-4, the V gene TRBV6-5; no reliable D call. The CDR3 runs 14 residues. Germline V gene sequence: CDR1 MNHEY, CDR2 SVGAGI. The CDR3 region is CASSSVSTNEILFF. CDR3 sequence (DNA): TGTGCCAGCAGTTCCGTGTCTACTAATGAAATACTGTTTTTT.

V is TRBV7-2 and J is TRBJ1-2; no definite D call. The CDR3 consists of 16 residues. Per the germline V gene, CDR1 is SGHTA and CDR2 is FQGNSA. Trimming removed 0 bases from V and 8 bases from J, with 19 bases in between. In DNA form, the CDR3 reads TGTGCCAGCAGCTTAGCTCCGGGGAACAGTGCGGGCGGCTACACCTTC. Translating it yields CASSLAPGNSAGGYTF.

J is TRBJ2-1 and V is TRBV18; no reliable D call. Trimming shortened V by 0 bases and J by 8 bases, and 11 bases separated the two germline ends. This CDR3 region has 14 residues. CDR1 and CDR2 (germline): KGHSH, LQKENI. The CDR3 bases are TGTGCCAGCTCACCACCGAGTGTCGCTTATGAGCAGTTCTTC. Protein sequence: CASSPPSVAYEQFF.

This chain joins TRBV7-9 and TRBJ2-1, with D perhaps matching TRBD1 (5 bases). The germline V and J ends were trimmed by 3 bases and 5 bases, with 8 bases remaining between them. There are 13 residues in the CDR3. The V gene's germline CDR1 is SEHNR and CDR2 FQNEAQ (reference sequence). This CDR3 is CASSLGPDNEQFF. CDR3 coding DNA: TGTGCCAGCAGCTTGGGGCCCGACAATGAGCAGTTCTTC.

The chain joins TRBV6-2 or TRBV6-3 to TRBJ2-1; TRBD2 matches 8 bases. The CDR3 has 15 residues. Trimming removed 4 bases from V and 8 bases from J; junction bases left unmatched: 10. Germline-derived CDR1 and CDR2 are MNHEY and SVGEGT. The CDR3 DNA sequence: TGTGCCAGCAGTTCCGGGATCAGCGGGGGTCATGAGCAGTTCTTC. Its protein product is CASSSGISGGHEQFF.

The gene calls are TRBV27 and TRBJ1-4; D may be TRBD1 (6 bases). This CDR3 spans 13 amino acids. The germline V gene encodes CDR1 MNHEY and CDR2 SMNVEV (reference sequence). V shed 10 bases and J shed 5 bases, with 14 bases lying between them. CDR3 DNA sequence: TGTGCCACCCGGGGCGGGGGCAATGAAAAACTGTTTTTT. Amino acid sequence: CATRGGGNEKLFF.

The gene calls are TRBV27 and TRBJ2-1, with D unresolved. The CDR3 runs to 13 residues. In germline, CDR1 is MNHEY, CDR2 SMNVEV (reference sequence). V lost 7 bases to trimming and J lost 2 bases, with 9 bases between them. The CDR3 is CASMGPAYNEQFF. The CDR3 DNA reads as TGTGCCAGCATGGGCCCAGCCTACAATGAGCAGTTCTTC.

The V gene is TRBV3-1 (or the pseudogene TRBV3-2), the J gene TRBJ1-5; unclear D gene. The CDR3 is 13 residues long. V lost 3 bases and J lost 5, with 8 bases in between. Per the germline V gene, CDR1 is LGHDT and CDR2 is YNNKEL (reference sequence). The CDR3 DNA sequence: TGTGCCAGCAGCCAGTACCGGGATCAGCCCCAGCATTTT. Protein sequence: CASSQYRDQPQHF.

The rearrangement joins TRBV28 to TRBJ2-2; 7 bases fit TRBD1. The V and J ends lost 6 bases and 7 bases, in that order; junction bases with no gene match: 11. Germline V gene data show CDR1 as MDHEN and CDR2 as SYDVKM. CDR3 size: 15 residues. The CDR3 nucleotides are TGTGCCAGCAGCCAGGGACAGAGGTATGGCGGGGAGCTGTTTTTT. It encodes CASSQGQRYGGELFF.